What follows are 25 T cell receptor beta chains derived from one specimen sequenced in a study of T cell changes during pregnancy in multiple sclerosis. The table came from immunoSEQ multiplex PCR; TCRdb's copy has only in-frame clones and leaves some out. The data hold tens of thousands of clones, with about 94% observed a single time. This specimen consisted of CD8+ T cells from peripheral blood mononuclear cells, obtained in the first trimester of pregnancy. The source is a female donor with multiple sclerosis, enrolled in a pregnancy study.

The chain joins TRBV27 to TRBJ2-1; possibly TRBD2 for D (5 bases). With 2 bases removed from V and 7 bases from J, the gap between germline ends came to 15 bases. The CDR3 contains 15 residues. Germline lookup yields CDR1 MNHEY and CDR2 SMNVEV (reference sequence). The CDR3 sequence is CASSLVGKWRNEQFF. The CDR3 DNA is TGTGCCAGCAGTTTAGTAGGGAAGTGGAGGAATGAGCAGTTCTTC.

This chain uses TRBV28 with TRBJ2-7; 7 nucleotides align to TRBD2. CDR3 length: 13 residues. Germline assignment: CDR1 MDHEN and CDR2 SYDVKM. Trimming at V came to 3 bases and at J to 2 bases, leaving 1 base not matched to a gene. The CDR3: CASSLSGTYEQYF. CDR3 in DNA: TGTGCCAGCAGTTTGAGCGGGACCTACGAGCAGTACTTC.

This CDR3 is CASSSGTSISDTQYF. The CDR3 DNA reads TGTGCCAGCAGCTCCGGGACTAGCATCTCAGATACGCAGTATTTT. This rearrangement joins TRBV27 to TRBJ2-3; 9 bases agree with TRBD2. Germline CDR1 and CDR2: MNHEY and SMNVEV (reference sequence). This CDR3 spans 15 amino acids. After removal of 6 bases from V and 4 bases from J, the junction contained 8 bases not matched to a gene.

The chain carries TRBV7-9 and TRBJ1-2; D is unresolved. V was trimmed by 1 base and J by 6 bases, leaving 12 bases between them. The germline gives CDR1 SEHNR, CDR2 FQNEAQ (reference sequence). This CDR3 region has 14 residues. The CDR3 nucleotides are TGTGCCAGCAGCTTAGTAACAGTCGGAAATGGCTACACCTTC. It is translated as CASSLVTVGNGYTF.

The J gene is TRBJ2-7, the V gene TRBV9, with 11 bases fitting TRBD2. CDR1 and CDR2 (germline): SGDLS, YYNGEE. J was trimmed by 5 bases and V by 10 bases; bases with no gene match: 11. This CDR3 has 14 residues. DNA for the CDR3: TGTGCCGAGACTAGCGGGGAGATAGATCACGAGCAGTACTTC. It translates to CAETSGEIDHEQYF.

In regard to this clone: The sample contains more than one DNA sequence encoding this CDR3. The chain is built from TRBV27 and TRBJ2-2; unclear D gene. This CDR3 is 14 amino acids long. The V and J ends lost 2 bases and 1 base respectively, with 5 bases between them. In germline, CDR1 is MNHEY, CDR2 SMNVEV (reference sequence). The CDR3 reads CASSLGQNTGELFF. The CDR3, as DNA: TGTGCCAGCAGTTTAGGGCAGAACACCGGGGAGCTGTTTTTT.

The gene calls are TRBV6-5 and TRBJ2-7; tentative D call: TRBD2 (5 bases). The CDR3 loop spans 12 amino acids. The germline gives CDR1 MNHEY, CDR2 SVGAGI. Trimming took 0 bases from V and 7 from J, leaving 7 bases between them. Here the CDR3 DNA reads TGTGCCAGCAGTTACTCGACGGGGGAGCAGTACTTC. Translation gives CASSYSTGEQYF.

The chain couples TRBV9 to TRBJ2-7, with D perhaps TRBD2 (6 bases). In germline, CDR1 is SGDLS, CDR2 YYNGEE. This CDR3 is 14 amino acids long. V gave up 3 bases and J gave up 3 bases, with 13 bases separating them. The CDR3: CASSGGTLGYEQYF. CDR3 sequence (DNA): TGTGCCAGCAGCGGAGGGACTTTAGGCTACGAGCAGTACTTC.

The chain employs TRBV7-2 and TRBJ2-5, with unresolved D. CDR3 size: 14 residues. Per the germline V gene, CDR1 is SGHTA and CDR2 is FQGNSA. Trimming pared 6 bases from V and 2 bases from J, leaving 13 bases between. The CDR3 region is CASSITVVQETQYF. The CDR3 coding sequence is TGTGCCAGCAGTATTACTGTGGTTCAAGAGACCCAGTACTTC.

The chain's CDR3 is CATSSRLAGGQNEQFF. CDR3 sequence (DNA): TGTGCCACCAGCAGTCGACTAGCGGGGGGGCAGAATGAGCAGTTCTTC. This chain connects TRBV15 to TRBJ2-1; 14 nucleotides match TRBD2. Trimming at V came to 3 bases and at J to 7 bases, leaving 5 bases not matched to a gene. Germline CDR1 and CDR2: LNHNV and YYDKDF (reference sequence). The CDR3 is made up of 16 amino acids.

This clone was observed once. The chain links TRBV9 to TRBJ2-1; D remains ambiguous. Trimming shortened V by 0 bases and J by 4 bases, and 5 bases separated the two germline ends. CDR1 and CDR2 from the germline V gene are SGDLS and YYNGEE. The CDR3 totals 13 residues. The CDR3: CASSVEQYNEQFF. The CDR3 nucleotides are TGTGCCAGCAGCGTAGAACAGTACAATGAGCAGTTCTTC.

The V call is TRBV27, the J call TRBJ1-1, with TRBD1 matching 7 bases. The CDR3 is 14 amino acids. In germline, CDR1 is MNHEY, CDR2 SMNVEV (reference sequence). V shed 2 bases, J shed 3 bases, and the junction held 3 bases outside the gene matches. CDR3 sequence: CASSLVQGDTEAFF. CDR3 sequence (DNA): TGTGCCAGCAGTTTAGTCCAGGGGGACACTGAAGCTTTCTTT.

The chain combines TRBV19 with TRBJ2-1; maybe TRBD1 (6 bases). Trimming took off 4 bases at V and 3 bases at J, with 10 bases between the two ends. This CDR3 has 14 amino acids. CDR1 LNHDA and CDR2 SQIVND come from the germline V gene (reference sequence). CDR3 sequence (DNA): TGTGCCAGTAGTAACAGGGCAAACTACAATGAGCAGTTCTTC. This encodes CASSNRANYNEQFF.

The rearrangement uses TRBV5-4 and TRBJ1-4; TRBD1 agrees at 10 bases. Germline V CDR1 and CDR2: SGHNT, YYREEE (reference sequence). The CDR3 consists of 15 residues. After removal of 2 bases from V and 8 bases from J, the junction contained 6 bases not matched to a gene. The CDR3 DNA is TGTGCCAGCAGCTTAACCGGGACAGGGGACGAAAAACTGTTTTTT. Protein sequence: CASSLTGTGDEKLFF.

The gene calls are TRBV30 and TRBJ2-7; TRBD1 agrees at 10 bases. Germline V gene sequence: CDR1 GTSNPN, CDR2 SVGIG (reference sequence). The CDR3 extends over 15 amino acids. The V gene end was trimmed by 3 bases and the J gene end by 1 base; junction bases not matched to a gene: 6. The CDR3 DNA reads as TGTGCCTGGAGAGGGGACAGGGGAAATTCCTACGAGCAGTACTTC. The encoded protein is CAWRGDRGNSYEQYF.

This chain joins TRBV7-9 and TRBJ2-7; possible D gene TRBD1, 6 bases. This CDR3 is built from 18 residues. Trimming pared 5 bases from V and 2 bases from J, leaving 25 bases between. Germline CDR1 reads SEHNR; CDR2 reads FQNEAQ (reference sequence). The chain's CDR3 is CASSGSTGAPGQPYEQYF. CDR3 DNA sequence: TGTGCCAGCAGCGGTTCAACCGGGGCGCCGGGACAACCCTACGAGCAGTACTTC.

This clone is a singleton in its sample. The gene calls are TRBV27 and TRBJ2-7, with TRBD1 matching 8 bases. Germline values: CDR1 MNHEY, CDR2 SMNVEV (reference sequence). The V segment lost 2 bases and the J segment 2 bases; nucleotides outside the gene matches: 11. The length of the CDR3 is 17 residues. CDR3 sequence reads: CASSLVGFGQGPYEQYF. CDR3 DNA sequence: TGTGCCAGCAGTTTAGTAGGGTTCGGACAGGGACCCTACGAGCAGTACTTC.

The chain joins TRBV2 to TRBJ1-2, with 8 positions matching TRBD1. Germline-derived CDR1 and CDR2 are SNHLY and FYNNEI. V trimming: 6 bases; J trimming: 8 bases; junction bases outside the gene matches: 8. The CDR3 covers 13 residues. CDR3: CASSDGQGNGYTF. The CDR3 region has the DNA TGTGCCAGCAGCGATGGACAGGGAAACGGCTACACCTTC.

V and J are TRBV10-3 and TRBJ1-2; D not resolved. Germline CDR1 reads ENHRY; CDR2 reads SYGVKD. Trimming removed 0 bases from V and 0 bases from J, with 11 bases in between. This CDR3 region has 16 residues. This chain's CDR3 is CAISESYTASNYGYTF. The DNA for the CDR3 is TGTGCCATCAGTGAGTCGTACACAGCATCTAACTATGGCTACACCTTC.

The V gene is TRBV19, the J gene TRBJ2-7, with TRBD1 matching over 9 bases. The V gene's germline CDR1 is LNHDA and CDR2 SQIVND (reference sequence). The V segment lost 3 bases and the J segment 0 bases; nucleotides outside the gene matches: 3. There are 15 residues in the CDR3. CDR3 nucleotide sequence: TGTGCCAGTAGTATCGGACAGGGGTTCTCCTACGAGCAGTACTTC. It is translated as CASSIGQGFSYEQYF.

V gene TRBV7-8 combines with J gene TRBJ2-7; D gene ambiguous. V lost 4 bases and J 3 bases, leaving 4 bases between the germline ends. CDR3 size: 11 residues. Germline lookup yields CDR1 SGHVS and CDR2 FQNEAQ. The CDR3 here is CASSSNYEQYF. The CDR3 DNA follows: TGTGCCAGCAGCTCTAACTACGAGCAGTACTTC.

The rearrangement links TRBV6-1 to TRBJ1-1; D remains unclear. The CDR3 sequence is 10 residues long. V was pared by 4 bases and J by 6 bases, with 3 bases between. CDR1 is MNHNS and CDR2 is SASEGT in the germline V gene. This chain's CDR3 is CASSVAEAFF. CDR3 DNA: TGTGCCAGCAGTGTAGCTGAAGCTTTCTTT.

The chain has TRBV27 and TRBJ1-2; 9 positions match TRBD1. The CDR3 has 15 residues. In germline, CDR1 is MNHEY, CDR2 SMNVEV (reference sequence). V shed 4 bases and J 4 bases; nucleotides not matched to a gene: 7. In nucleotides, the CDR3 is TGTGCCAGCAGTTCAAACCCGGACAGGGGCTATGGCTACACCTTC. As protein: CASSSNPDRGYGYTF.

This clone appeared once. This rearrangement joins TRBV9 to TRBJ2-1; TRBD2 matches 8 bases. The ends lost 1 base at V and 0 bases at J; junction bases unmatched: 0. The V gene's germline CDR1 is SGDLS and CDR2 YYNGEE. The CDR3 totals 15 residues. The CDR3 here is CASSVSGSSYNEQFF. CDR3 coding DNA: TGTGCCAGCAGCGTAAGCGGGAGCTCCTACAATGAGCAGTTCTTC.

This rearrangement joins TRBV6-4 to TRBJ2-6; D gene unclear. The CDR3 sequence is 15 residues long. V was pared by 4 bases and J by 0 bases, with 7 bases between. The germline V gene encodes CDR1 MRHNA and CDR2 SNTAGT. Written as DNA, the CDR3 is TGTGCCAGCAGTGGATCGAGCTCTGGGGCCAACGTCCTGACTTTC. It codes for CASSGSSSGANVLTF.